The rows below give T cell receptor beta chains drawn from one sample of a study of T-cell memory formation after mild COVID-19. TCRdb analysed the 5' RACE reads with MiXCR anew, one entry per CDR3 protein. The table lists roughly 250,000 distinct CDR3 sequences, around 15% of them singletons. Specimen: PBMCs or a T cell subset sorted from them (not recorded which). These receptor sequences come from a man younger than 35 who had mild COVID-19 (a few samples of this study predate the infection). Cell type and time point are not known. The CDR3 runs from the conserved cysteine through the conserved F or W. Fields, in order: CDR3 length, clone size, V gene, D gene, J gene, CDR3 protein, CDR3 DNA. D genes are given only for firm matches. Only part of the rows carry a size: once, few, many, or a class if the clone is expanded.

14,.,TRBV20-1,.,TRBJ1-5,CSARVEVGGQPQHF,TGCAGTGCTAGAGTGGAGGTCGGTGGTCAGCCCCAGCATTTT
14,few,TRBV4-3,.,TRBJ1-5,CASSQEGRSQPQHF,TGCGCCAGCAGCCAAGAAGGTCGAAGTCAGCCCCAGCATTTT
15,.,TRBV7-9,.,TRBJ1-4,CASSLDYRDKEKLFF,TGTGCCAGCAGCTTAGACTACAGGGATAAGGAAAAACTGTTTTTT
17,.,TRBV19,.,TRBJ2-2,CASKSGISRSSSGELFF,TGTGCCAGTAAATCGGGTATATCAAGGTCTTCTTCTGGGGAGCTGTTTTTT
15,.,TRBV7-6,.,TRBJ2-2,CASSLVNGPTGELFF,TGTGCCAGCAGCTTAGTGAATGGACCCACCGGGGAGCTGTTTTTT
15,.,TRBV27,.,TRBJ2-3,CDGARTRAGPDTQYF,TGTGATGGGGCCCGAACTAGAGCGGGTCCAGATACGCAGTATTTT
16,few,TRBV7-9,TRBD1,TRBJ2-7,CASSDRQGQGLNEQYF,TGTGCCAGCAGCGACCGTCAGGGACAGGGGTTGAACGAGCAGTACTTC
16,few,TRBV18,TRBD1,TRBJ2-7,CASSSRDRGGAGEQYF,TGTGCCAGCTCATCCAGGGACAGGGGAGGTGCGGGGGAGCAGTACTTC
13,few,TRBV10-3,.,TRBJ1-2,CAIRHRLRHGYTF,TGTGCCATCAGACACCGGCTAAGGCATGGCTACACCTTC
16,.,TRBV7-9,TRBD2,TRBJ2-5,CASSSGLAGAQETQYF,TGTGCCAGCAGCTCCGGACTAGCGGGGGCCCAAGAGACCCAGTACTTC
14,once,TRBV6-5,.,TRBJ2-5,CASSGTGRRETQYF,TGTGCCAGCAGCGGAACCGGGCGGAGAGAGACCCAGTACTTC
14,.,TRBV5-1,.,TRBJ1-1,CASSFDSWNTEAFF,TGCGCCAGCAGCTTCGACAGCTGGAACACTGAAGCTTTCTTT
13,.,TRBV19,.,TRBJ2-3,CASSPGGPGTQYF,TGTGCCAGTAGTCCCGGGGGGCCGGGTACGCAGTATTTT
12,few,TRBV10-3,.,TRBJ2-3,CAISNLPDTQYF,TGTGCCATCAGTAACCTACCAGATACGCAGTATTTT
14,few,TRBV20-1,.,TRBJ1-3,CSARDGRGGNTIYF,TGCAGTGCTAGAGATGGAAGGGGGGGAAACACCATATATTTT
16,few,TRBV5-1,TRBD2,TRBJ2-7,CASSLGPGGRLYEQYF,TGCGCCAGCAGCTTGGGACCGGGAGGCAGGCTCTACGAGCAGTACTTC